These 17 T cell receptor beta chains share one sample of origin, sequenced in a study of long-term antiretroviral therapy in people with HIV. The assay used was immunoSEQ (version v3.0), run at survey level. Sequencing used immunoSEQ multiplex PCR; TCRdb keeps in-frame clones, though not all of them. The top ten clones hold about 4.9% of a sample with 20,000 to 25,000 clones, almost 85% of them seen once. The source was unsorted PBMCs, collected 0.5 years after starting antiretroviral therapy. The receptors originated from a man between 18 and 29 years old with HIV.

This clone was counted a few times. V is TRBV19 and J is TRBJ2-7, with TRBD1 matching 11 bases. After removal of 7 bases from V and 2 bases from J, the junction contained 4 bases not matched to a gene. Germline CDR1 reads LNHDA; CDR2 reads SQIVND (reference sequence). This CDR3 has 14 amino acids. The CDR3 region is CASNPGQGAYEQYF. DNA of the CDR3: TGTGCCAGTAACCCGGGACAGGGGGCCTACGAGCAGTACTTC.

The chain has TRBV27 and TRBJ1-4; possible D gene TRBD1, 6 bases. This CDR3 has 15 residues. Germline V gene lookup returns CDR1 MNHEY and CDR2 SMNVEV (reference sequence). V dropped 8 bases and J dropped 3 bases, with 16 bases sitting between them. The CDR3 sequence is CASALTRGANEKLFF. The CDR3 region has the DNA TGTGCCAGCGCCCTCACTAGGGGGGCTAATGAAAAACTGTTTTTT.

This clone was observed a single time. The chain uses TRBV19 and TRBJ2-2; D gene unclear. The CDR3 extends over 16 amino acids. CDR1 is LNHDA and CDR2 is SQIVND in the germline V gene (reference sequence). Trimming cost V 9 bases and J 6 bases, with 23 bases left between them. CDR3 sequence reads: CARALVGLQRSGELFF. The CDR3 DNA reads as TGTGCCAGAGCGCTTGTGGGCCTACAGCGTTCCGGGGAGCTGTTTTTT.

V gene TRBV19 combines with J gene TRBJ1-3; D not resolved. V lost 3 bases and J lost 0, with 12 bases in between. Looked up from germline, CDR1 is LNHDA and CDR2 is SQIVND (reference sequence). The CDR3 contains 16 residues. As DNA, the CDR3 is TGTGCCAGTAGTATCAAGGACGGAAGCTCTGGAAACACCATATATTTT. Encoded protein: CASSIKDGSSGNTIYF. Together with reference TRBV19 and TRBJ1-3, the CDR3 gives the full variable domain: DGGITQSPKYLFRKEGQNVTLSCEQNLNHDAMYWYRQDPGQGLRLIYYSQIVNDFQKGDIAEGYSVSREKKESFPLTVTSAQKNPTAFYLCASSIKDGSSGNTIYFGEGSWLTVV.

The CDR3 reads CAIRGHGTTYTQYF. The CDR3 region has the DNA TGTGCCATCAGGGGGCATGGGACCACTTATACGCAGTATTTT. This rearrangement joins TRBV10-3 to TRBJ2-3; perhaps D is TRBD1 or TRBD2 (5 bases each). Germline-derived CDR1 and CDR2 are ENHRY and SYGVKD. With 6 bases removed from V and 7 bases from J, the gap between germline ends came to 17 bases. The CDR3 consists of 14 residues.

The gene calls are TRBV27 and TRBJ2-3; 9 nucleotides agree with TRBD2. Per the germline V gene, CDR1 is MNHEY and CDR2 is SMNVEV (reference sequence). The CDR3 loop spans 14 amino acids. V lost 8 bases to trimming and J lost 5 bases; unmatched junction nucleotides: 8. The CDR3 protein is CASGAGLAGDTQYF. In nucleotides, the CDR3 is TGTGCCAGCGGGGCGGGACTAGCAGGAGATACGCAGTATTTT.

The V and J genes are TRBV7-2 and TRBJ2-7; 10 bases fit TRBD1. Germline trimming cut 5 bases from V and 5 bases from J; bases unmatched to any gene: 9. This CDR3 is 15 amino acids long. Germline CDR1 SGHTA, CDR2 FQGNSA. The CDR3 nucleotides read TGTGCCAGCAGCCGAAGCCGGGACAGGGGACACGAGCAGTACTTC. Translation: CASSRSRDRGHEQYF. The full variable domain, rest sourced from reference TRBV7-2 and TRBJ2-7, is GAGVSQSPSNKVTEKGKDVELRCDPISGHTALYWYRQSLGQGLEFLIYFQGNSAPDKSGLPSDRFSAERTGGSVSTLTIQRTQQEDSAVYLCASSRSRDRGHEQYFGPGTRLTVT.

The V gene is TRBV7-6, the J gene TRBJ2-1, with a possible D match to TRBD2 (5 bases). Germline CDR1 reads SGHVS; CDR2 reads FNYEAQ. The ends were cut back, 0 bases at V and 7 bases at J, with 19 bases in the middle. This CDR3 comprises 17 residues. The CDR3: CASSLAPPSTRRNEQFF. CDR3 DNA: TGTGCCAGCAGCTTAGCTCCCCCTTCAACTAGACGGAATGAGCAGTTCTTC. The whole variable domain, filled in from reference TRBV7-6 and TRBJ2-1, reads GAGVSQSPRYKVTKRGQDVALRCDPISGHVSLYWYRQALGQGPEFLTYFNYEAQQDKSGLPNDRFSAERPEGSISTLTIQRTEQRDSAMYRCASSLAPPSTRRNEQFFGPGTRLTVL.

The chain has TRBV2 and TRBJ2-3; D is unresolved. This CDR3 comprises 12 residues. The V and J ends lost 8 bases and 0 bases respectively, with 6 bases between them. Germline CDR1 reads SNHLY; CDR2 reads FYNNEI. For the CDR3, the DNA is TGTGCCAGCTGTTACAGCACAGATACGCAGTATTTT. This translates into CASCYSTDTQYF.

The V call is TRBV19, the J call TRBJ1-1; D gene unclear. The V gene lost 1 base and the J gene lost 3 bases, with 12 bases spanning the gap. Germline CDR1 LNHDA, CDR2 SQIVND (reference sequence). The CDR3 runs to 15 residues. The CDR3 protein is CASSIGGRWDTEAFF. The CDR3 coding sequence is TGTGCCAGTAGTATAGGAGGCAGGTGGGACACTGAAGCTTTCTTT.

This rearrangement joins TRBV19 to TRBJ2-7; D might be TRBD1 (6 bases). The length of the CDR3 is 12 residues. Per the germline V gene, CDR1 is LNHDA and CDR2 is SQIVND (reference sequence). V lost 6 bases and J lost 3, with 9 bases in between. The DNA for the CDR3 is TGTGCCAGTAGCCCAGGGGTCTACGAGCAGTACTTC. Translation gives CASSPGVYEQYF.

The chain couples TRBV2 to TRBJ1-2; D is possibly TRBD1 (6 bases). The CDR3 spans 13 residues. In germline, CDR1 is SNHLY, CDR2 FYNNEI. Trimming removed 4 bases at V and 7 bases at J, with 13 bases between. This CDR3 reads CASSATGLGGYTF. CDR3 DNA sequence: TGTGCCAGCAGTGCAACAGGGCTTGGTGGCTACACCTTC.

This chain uses TRBV2 with TRBJ1-3, with D unclear. V lost 7 bases and J lost 0, with 16 bases in between. The CDR3 covers 16 residues. Looked up from germline, CDR1 is SNHLY and CDR2 is FYNNEI. CDR3 protein: CASNMIPDSSGNTIYF. The CDR3 DNA is TGTGCCAGCAATATGATTCCGGATAGCTCTGGAAACACCATATATTTT.

The chain couples TRBV5-1 to TRBJ1-5; D unclear. Germline V gene sequence: CDR1 SGHRS, CDR2 YFSETQ. V lost 0 bases to trimming and J lost 5 bases, with 12 bases between them. This CDR3 contains 15 residues. This CDR3 reads CASSLGGDKYQPQHF. The CDR3 bases are TGCGCCAGCAGCTTGGGGGGTGACAAATATCAGCCCCAGCATTTT.

The DNA of the CDR3 is TGTGCCAGCTCAACTGACAGGGCCGGAGCTTTCTTT. It translates to CASSTDRAGAFF. This chain links TRBV18 with TRBJ1-1, with 7 nucleotides matching TRBD1. J gave up 10 bases and V 5 bases, and 7 bases lay outside the gene matches. Germline loops: CDR1 KGHSH, CDR2 LQKENI. This CDR3 is 12 amino acids long.

The rearrangement uses TRBV5-6 and TRBJ2-7, with 13 bases identical to TRBD2. The germline CDR1 and CDR2 sequences are SGHDT and YYEEEE. Germline trimming cut 3 bases from V and 1 base from J; bases unmatched to any gene: 10. This CDR3 is built from 18 residues. CDR3 loop: CASSSLLAGGPRSYEQYF. CDR3 DNA sequence: TGTGCCAGCAGCTCGCTACTAGCGGGAGGGCCACGATCCTACGAGCAGTACTTC. The variable domain in full, completed from reference TRBV5-6 and TRBJ2-7, reads DAGVTQSPTHLIKTRGQQVTLRCSPKSGHDTVSWYQQALGQGPQFIFQYYEEEERQRGNFPDRFSGHQFPNYSSELNVNALLLGDSALYLCASSSLLAGGPRSYEQYFGPGTRLTVT.

The J gene is TRBJ2-7, the V gene TRBV27; 9 positions match TRBD1. V was pared by 5 bases and J by 2 bases, with 1 base of the junction left unmatched. Germline CDR1 reads MNHEY; CDR2 reads SMNVEV (reference sequence). The CDR3 covers 13 residues. The CDR3 protein is CASSDRGTYEQYF. CDR3 coding DNA: TGTGCCAGCAGTGACAGGGGGACCTACGAGCAGTACTTC.